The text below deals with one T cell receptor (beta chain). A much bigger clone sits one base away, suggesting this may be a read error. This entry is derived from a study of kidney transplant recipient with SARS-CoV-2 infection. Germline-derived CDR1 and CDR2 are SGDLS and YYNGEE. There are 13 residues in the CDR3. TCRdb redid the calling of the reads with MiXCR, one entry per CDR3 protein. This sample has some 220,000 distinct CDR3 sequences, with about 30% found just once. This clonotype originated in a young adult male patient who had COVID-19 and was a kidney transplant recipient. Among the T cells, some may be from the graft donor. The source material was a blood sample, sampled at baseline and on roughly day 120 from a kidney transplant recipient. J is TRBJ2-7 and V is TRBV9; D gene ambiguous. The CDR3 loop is CASSVGGSYGQYF. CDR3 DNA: TGTGCCAGCAGCGTAGGTGGCAGCTACGGGCAGTACTTC.